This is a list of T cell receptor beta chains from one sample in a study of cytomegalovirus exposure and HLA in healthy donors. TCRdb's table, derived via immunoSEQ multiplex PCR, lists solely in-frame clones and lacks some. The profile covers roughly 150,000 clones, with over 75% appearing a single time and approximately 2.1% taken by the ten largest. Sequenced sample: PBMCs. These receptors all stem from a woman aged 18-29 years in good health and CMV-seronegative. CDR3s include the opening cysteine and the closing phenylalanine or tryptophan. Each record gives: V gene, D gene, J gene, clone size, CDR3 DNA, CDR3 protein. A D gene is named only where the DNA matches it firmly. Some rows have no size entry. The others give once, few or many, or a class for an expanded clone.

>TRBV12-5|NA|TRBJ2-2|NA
TGTGCTAGTGGTTTGTACAGTGCCACCGGGGAGCTGTTTTTT
CASGLYSATGELFF
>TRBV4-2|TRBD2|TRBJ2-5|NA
TGTGCCAGCAGCCAAGCGGCGGGAGTTAGGCAAGAGACCCAGTACTTC
CASSQAAGVRQETQYF
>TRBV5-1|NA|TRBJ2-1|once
TGCGCCAGCAGCTTGGCCTTAGTTTCCTACAATGAGCAGTTCTTC
CASSLALVSYNEQFF
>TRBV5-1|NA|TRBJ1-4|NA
TGCGCCAGCAGCTCGGGAGAACCAACTAATGAAAAACTGTTTTTT
CASSSGEPTNEKLFF
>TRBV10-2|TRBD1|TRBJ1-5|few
TGCGCCAGCAGTAAGATGCAGGGGGATGTCAATCAGCCCCAGCATTTT
CASSKMQGDVNQPQHF
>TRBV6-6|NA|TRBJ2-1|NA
TGTGCCAGCAGTCTACACAATGAGCAGTTCTTC
CASSLHNEQFF
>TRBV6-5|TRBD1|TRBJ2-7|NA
TGTGCCAGCAGCAAGGACAGGGTGAATTATGAGCAGTACTTC
CASSKDRVNYEQYF
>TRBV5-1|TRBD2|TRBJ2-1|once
TGCGCCAGCAGAGAAACTAGCGGGGGGACCTACAATGAGCAGTTCTTC
CASRETSGGTYNEQFF
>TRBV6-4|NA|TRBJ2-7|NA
TGTGCCAGCGCCCCCCAGGCAGTGGTCTACGAGCAGTACTTC
CASAPQAVVYEQYF
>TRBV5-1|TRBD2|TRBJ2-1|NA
TGCGCCAGCAGCTGGACTAGCGGACCGAGGGGCAATGAGCAGTTCTTC
CASSWTSGPRGNEQFF
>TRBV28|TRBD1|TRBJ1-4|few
TGTGCCAGCAGTGCGCCCCACAGGGGGTCAAATGAAAAACTGTTTTTT
CASSAPHRGSNEKLFF
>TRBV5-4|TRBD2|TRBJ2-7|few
TGTGCCAGCAGCCCACAACTAGCGGGAGGGTACGAGCAGTACTTC
CASSPQLAGGYEQYF
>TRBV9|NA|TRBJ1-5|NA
TGTGCCAGCAGCGTAGGGGGCAGGGGTAATCAGCCCCAGCATTTT
CASSVGGRGNQPQHF
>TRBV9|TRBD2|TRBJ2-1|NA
TGTGCCAGCAGCCCAGGACTAGCCCATGAGCAGTTCTTC
CASSPGLAHEQFF
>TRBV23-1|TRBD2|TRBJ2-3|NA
TGCGCCAGCAGTCAGGCCGGGACTAGCGGAATCACAGATACGCAGTATTTT
CASSQAGTSGITDTQYF
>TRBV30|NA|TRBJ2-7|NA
TGTGCCTGGAGCGACGGGGTCTGGACCAGCGAGCAGTACTTC
CAWSDGVWTSEQYF
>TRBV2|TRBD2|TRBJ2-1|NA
TGTGCCAGCAGTAGTATAGCGGGGGTCTACAATGAGCAGTTCTTC
CASSSIAGVYNEQFF
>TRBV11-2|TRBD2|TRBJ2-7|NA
TGTGCCAGCAGCGTTAGCGGGAGCTCCTACGAGCAGTACTTC
CASSVSGSSYEQYF
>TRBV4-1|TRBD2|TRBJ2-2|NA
TGCGCCAGCAGCCAAGATCTAGCGGGGGGGTCCACCGGGGAGCTGTTTTTT
CASSQDLAGGSTGELFF
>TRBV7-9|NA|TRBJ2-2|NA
TGTTCCAGCAGCCACTTTCAGGGGAACACCGGGGAGCTGTTTTTT
CSSSHFQGNTGELFF
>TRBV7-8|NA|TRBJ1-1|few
TGTGCCAGCAGCTTAGTGTCTGTGGCAGAGAACACTGAAGCTTTCTTT
CASSLVSVAENTEAFF
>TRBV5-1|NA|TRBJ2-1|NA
TGCGCCAGCAGCTTACTATTCGAGTCCTACAATGAGCAGTTCTTC
CASSLLFESYNEQFF
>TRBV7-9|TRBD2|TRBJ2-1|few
TGTGCCAGCAGGATAGCGGGTCCGGACAATGAGCAGTTCTTC
CASRIAGPDNEQFF
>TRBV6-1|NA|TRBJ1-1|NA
TGTGCCAGCAGTGCAGGGCCCAACACTGAAGCTTTCTTT
CASSAGPNTEAFF
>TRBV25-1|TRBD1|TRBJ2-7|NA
TGTGCCAGCACTTCTTTTGGGGGACAGTCCTACGAGCAGTACTTC
CASTSFGGQSYEQYF
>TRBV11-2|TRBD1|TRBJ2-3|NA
TGTGCCAGCAGCAGCTTGGGGACAGAGAACACAGATACGCAGTATTTT
CASSSLGTENTDTQYF
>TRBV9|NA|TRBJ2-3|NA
TGTGCCAGCAGCTCGGTTGTAGGAGGGCCAGATACGCAGTATTTT
CASSSVVGGPDTQYF
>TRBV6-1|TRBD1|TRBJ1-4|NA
TGTGCCAGCAGTGAACAGACAGGGGGTAATGAAAAACTGTTTTTT
CASSEQTGGNEKLFF
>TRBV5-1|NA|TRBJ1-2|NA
TGCGCCAGCAGCTTGCAGGGGTCGAACTATGGCTACACCTTC
CASSLQGSNYGYTF
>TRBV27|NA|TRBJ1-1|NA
TGTGCCAGCAGTTTAGGGCTGCCAGCTGGTTACACTGAAGCTTTCTTT
CASSLGLPAGYTEAFF
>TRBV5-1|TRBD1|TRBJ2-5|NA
TGCGCCAGCAGCTTGGGAGGGGGCGAGACCCAGTACTTC
CASSLGGGETQYF
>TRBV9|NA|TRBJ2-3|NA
TGTGCCAGCAACCTCCTTGGACACTTAGGCACAGATACGCAGTATTTT
CASNLLGHLGTDTQYF
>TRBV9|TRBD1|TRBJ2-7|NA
TGTGCCAGCAGCGTAGGCCGGGACAGGGCCTACGAGCAGTACTTC
CASSVGRDRAYEQYF
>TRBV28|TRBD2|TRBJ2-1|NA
TGTGCCAGCAGTGAGAGGGGAGGGCGGGATGAGCAGTTCTTC
CASSERGGRDEQFF
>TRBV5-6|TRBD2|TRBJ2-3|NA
TGTGCCAGCAGCTTGTTTGGGCTAGCGGGGGGTGATACAGATACGCAGTATTTT
CASSLFGLAGGDTDTQYF
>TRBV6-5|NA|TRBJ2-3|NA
TGTGCCAGCAGTTACTCGGGAGGAGGCCTAGATACGCAGTATTTT
CASSYSGGGLDTQYF
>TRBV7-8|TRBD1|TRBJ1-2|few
TGTGCCAGCAGCTTTAAGCGAATAAGACCTACAGGGGAATTAGGGGACAGTGGCTACACCTTC
CASSFKRIRPTGELGDSGYTF
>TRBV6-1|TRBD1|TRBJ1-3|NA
TGTGCCAGCAGTGAAGGACAGGGGGGAAACACCATATATTTT
CASSEGQGGNTIYF
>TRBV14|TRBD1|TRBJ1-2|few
TGTGCCAGCAGCCAACAAATGACAGGGCGAAATGGCTACACCTTC
CASSQQMTGRNGYTF
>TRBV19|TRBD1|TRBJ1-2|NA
TGTGCCAGTAGTATGGGACAGGGGCTATCCTATGGCTACACCTTC
CASSMGQGLSYGYTF
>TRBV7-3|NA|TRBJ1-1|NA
TGTGCCAGCAGCGGGGGTGGGGGGACGAACACTGAAGCTTTCTTT
CASSGGGGTNTEAFF
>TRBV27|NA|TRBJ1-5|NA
TGTGCCAGCAGTATTCATAGCAATCAGCCCCAGCATTTT
CASSIHSNQPQHF
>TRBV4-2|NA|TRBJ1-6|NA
TGTGCCAGCAGACAGGGAGAAGGGACTAATTCACCCCTCCACTTT
CASRQGEGTNSPLHF
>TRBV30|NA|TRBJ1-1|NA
TGTGCCTGGAGTGTACGACGGCGGGAAGCTTTCTTT
CAWSVRRREAFF
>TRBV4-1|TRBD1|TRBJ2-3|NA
TGCGCCAGCAGCCCTCCGGGACAGAGCACAGATACGCAGTATTTT
CASSPPGQSTDTQYF
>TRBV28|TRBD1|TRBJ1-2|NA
TGTGCCAGCAGTTCCCACCAGGGGGGAGCTCGGTATTACACCTTC
CASSSHQGGARYYTF
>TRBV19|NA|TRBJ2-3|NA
TGTGCCAGTAGTTCTGGAACAGGCACGGGCACAGATACGCAGTATTTT
CASSSGTGTGTDTQYF
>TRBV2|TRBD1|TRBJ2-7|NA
TGTGCCAGCAGCAAACAGGGGGAAGCCTACGAGCAGTACTTC
CASSKQGEAYEQYF
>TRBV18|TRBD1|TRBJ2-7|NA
TGTGCCAGCTCACCGACGACAGGGTCCCCCGGCGAGCAGTACTTC
CASSPTTGSPGEQYF
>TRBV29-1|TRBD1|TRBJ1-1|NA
TGCAGCGTAATCCCAGGGGGCGGGAACACTGAAGCTTTCTTT
CSVIPGGGNTEAFF
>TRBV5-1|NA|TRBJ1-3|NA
TGCGCCAGCAGCTTATCCGGTTCTGGAAACACCATATATTTT
CASSLSGSGNTIYF
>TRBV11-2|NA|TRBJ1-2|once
TGTGCCAGCAGCCCTGAGGCAGGGGCTAACTATGGCTACACCTTC
CASSPEAGANYGYTF
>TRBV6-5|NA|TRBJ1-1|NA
TGTGCCAGCAGCGCCGAAATGCGGACTGAAGCTTTCTTT
CASSAEMRTEAFF
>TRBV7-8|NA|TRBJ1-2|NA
TGTGCCAGCAGCTTATTTTCCGGGGAAACAAACTATGGCTACACCTTC
CASSLFSGETNYGYTF
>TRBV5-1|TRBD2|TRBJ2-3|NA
TGCGCCAGCAGCCCAGAAGGGGCGGGGGGTATCACAGATACGCAGTATTTT
CASSPEGAGGITDTQYF
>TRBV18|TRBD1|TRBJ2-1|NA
TGTGCCAGCCAAACCGGGACAGGGGGTTATGAGCAGTTCTTC
CASQTGTGGYEQFF
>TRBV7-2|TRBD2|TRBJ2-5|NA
TGTGCCAGCAGCTTAGGCGGGGGGGAGACCCAGTACTTC
CASSLGGGETQYF
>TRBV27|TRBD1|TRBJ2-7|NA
TGTGCCAGCAGGCAGGACAGGCTCCCACAATACCAATACGAGCAGTACTTC
CASRQDRLPQYQYEQYF
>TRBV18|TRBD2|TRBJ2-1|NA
TGTGCCAGCTCACGAACCCTAGCGGGAGGGCCCAATGAGCAGTTCTTC
CASSRTLAGGPNEQFF
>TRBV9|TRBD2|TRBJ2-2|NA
TGTGCCAGCAGCCCGGGTAGGACCGGGGGGGCACAGGTCGGGGAGCTGTTTTTT
CASSPGRTGGAQVGELFF